These T cell receptor beta chains were read from a single sample in a study of technical replicates of blood from a few donors. Here immunoSEQ multiplex PCR was the method, and the copy in TCRdb shows in-frame clones only, minus some. The sample has 14,000 or so clones, roughly four fifths seen once. The sample consisted of PBMCs. These receptors all come from a human donor in good health. Each CDR3 is given with its conserved first and last residue. A D gene is named only where the DNA matches it firmly. Part of the rows lack a size; the others show once, few, many or a class for expanded clones.

j_call clone_size d_call v_call cdr3_nt cdr3_aa
TRBJ2-6 - - TRBV5-6 TGTGCCAGCAGCTTAGAACAGAGTTCTGGGGCCAACGTCCTGACTTTC CASSLEQSSGANVLTF
TRBJ1-2 few - TRBV14 TGTGCCAGCAGCCAAGAGTTTAGCCTAGGTGGCTACACCTTC CASSQEFSLGGYTF
TRBJ1-5 - TRBD1 TRBV19 TGTGCCAGTAGCCGGACAGGGGGCGGTCAGCCCCAGCATTTT CASSRTGGGQPQHF
TRBJ2-7 once TRBD1 TRBV6-1 TGTGCCAGCAGTGGGGGGACAGGGGACCACGAGCAGTACTTC CASSGGTGDHEQYF
TRBJ2-7 - TRBD2 TRBV5-4 TGTGCCAGCAGCTCTGGAAGCGGGAGCAGGGAATACGAGCAGTACTTC CASSSGSGSREYEQYF
TRBJ1-2 - TRBD1 TRBV6-4 TGTGCCAGCAAGGCCGGACAGGGGGTAGGTGGCTACACCTTC CASKAGQGVGGYTF
TRBJ2-7 - TRBD2 TRBV7-9 TGTGCCAGCAGCCCCAGTGGTAGCGGGCATTACTTC CASSPSGSGHYF
TRBJ1-1 - - TRBV6-6 TGTGCCAGCAGTTACGCGGATGAAGCTTTCTTT CASSYADEAFF
TRBJ2-7 - - TRBV27 TGTGCCAGCAGTTACGGGGGGACACCCTACGAGCAGTACTTC CASSYGGTPYEQYF
TRBJ2-1 - TRBD1 TRBV11-2 TGTGCCAGCAGCCCTAGACTCGGACAGGCCCGAGTTAATGAGCAGTTCTTC CASSPRLGQARVNEQFF
TRBJ2-2 - TRBD2 TRBV7-9 TGTGCCAGCAGCTTAGTTCTAGCGGGAGTTGGGGTGAACACCGGGGAGCTGTTTTTT CASSLVLAGVGVNTGELFF
TRBJ2-5 - - TRBV10-3 TGTGCCACCTTGGCGGGTGGGCAAGAGACCCAGTACTTC CATLAGGQETQYF
TRBJ2-1 - TRBD2 TRBV5-6 TGTGCCAGCAGCTTGGGTGGTAGCGGGGGCTACAATGAGCAGTTCTTC CASSLGGSGGYNEQFF
TRBJ2-1 few - TRBV6-1 TGTGCCAGCAGTGAAGTCAGGGGCCGCAATGAGCAGTTCTTC CASSEVRGRNEQFF
TRBJ2-6 - - TRBV2 TGTGCCAGTCTAGCAGGACAGTGGACCTCTGGGGCCAACGTCCTGACTTTC CASLAGQWTSGANVLTF
TRBJ1-1 - TRBD1 TRBV28 TGTGCCAGCAGTTTGCACAGGGGGCTTGGGACTGAAGCTTTCTTT CASSLHRGLGTEAFF
TRBJ2-7 - TRBD1 TRBV19 TGTGCCAGTGGGACAGGGTTGGACGAGCAGTACTTC CASGTGLDEQYF
TRBJ2-5 - TRBD1 TRBV10-3 TGTGCCATCAGCCCCGGGACAGGATTCCAAGAGACCCAGTACTTC CAISPGTGFQETQYF
TRBJ2-1 - - TRBV30 TGTGCCTGGAGTGACAGGGTCAATGAGCAGTTCTTC CAWSDRVNEQFF
TRBJ2-1 - TRBD2 TRBV30 TGTGCCTGGTGCCGGACTAGCTCCTACAATGAGCAGTTCTTC CAWCRTSSYNEQFF
TRBJ2-5 - TRBD2 TRBV5-1 TGCGCCAGCAGACCGACTAGCGGGAGGTCCCAGTACTTC CASRPTSGRSQYF
TRBJ1-5 - - TRBV6-5 TGTGCCAGCAGACGCGTTAGCAATCAGCCCCAGCATTTT CASRRVSNQPQHF
TRBJ2-1 few TRBD2 TRBV2 TGTGCCAGCAGAGGCACTAGCGCTTACAATGAGCAGTTCTTC CASRGTSAYNEQFF
TRBJ2-2 - TRBD2 TRBV7-9 TGTGCCAGCAGCTCAGCGGGAGGACGTACCGGGGAGCTGTTTTTT CASSSAGGRTGELFF
TRBJ2-1 - TRBD2 TRBV27 TGTGCCAGCAGTCCGGGACTAGCGGGAGTCAATGAGCAGTTCTTC CASSPGLAGVNEQFF
TRBJ2-3 once TRBD2 TRBV29-1 TGCAGCGTTTACGCAGTAGTGCCAGCGGGAGGAGGCACAGATACGCAGTATTTT CSVYAVVPAGGGTDTQYF
TRBJ1-5 few TRBD1 TRBV4-1 TGCGCCAGCAGCCAAGATCAGGGGGGATATCAGCCCCAGCATTTT CASSQDQGGYQPQHF
TRBJ2-6 - TRBD1 TRBV10-3 TGTGCCATCACGGGACAGGGGAATGGGGCCAACGTCCTGACTTTC CAITGQGNGANVLTF
TRBJ2-7 - - TRBV19 TGTGCCAGTAGTATAAGGGCTAGCCCCACCGCCTACGAGCAGTACTTC CASSIRASPTAYEQYF
TRBJ1-4 - TRBD1 TRBV12-5 TGTGCTAGTGGTTCAGATGACAGGGGCGGAGAAAAACTGTTTTTT CASGSDDRGGEKLFF
TRBJ2-7 - - TRBV7-2 TGTGCCAGCAGCTCCAGATACTCCTACGAGCAGTACTTC CASSSRYSYEQYF